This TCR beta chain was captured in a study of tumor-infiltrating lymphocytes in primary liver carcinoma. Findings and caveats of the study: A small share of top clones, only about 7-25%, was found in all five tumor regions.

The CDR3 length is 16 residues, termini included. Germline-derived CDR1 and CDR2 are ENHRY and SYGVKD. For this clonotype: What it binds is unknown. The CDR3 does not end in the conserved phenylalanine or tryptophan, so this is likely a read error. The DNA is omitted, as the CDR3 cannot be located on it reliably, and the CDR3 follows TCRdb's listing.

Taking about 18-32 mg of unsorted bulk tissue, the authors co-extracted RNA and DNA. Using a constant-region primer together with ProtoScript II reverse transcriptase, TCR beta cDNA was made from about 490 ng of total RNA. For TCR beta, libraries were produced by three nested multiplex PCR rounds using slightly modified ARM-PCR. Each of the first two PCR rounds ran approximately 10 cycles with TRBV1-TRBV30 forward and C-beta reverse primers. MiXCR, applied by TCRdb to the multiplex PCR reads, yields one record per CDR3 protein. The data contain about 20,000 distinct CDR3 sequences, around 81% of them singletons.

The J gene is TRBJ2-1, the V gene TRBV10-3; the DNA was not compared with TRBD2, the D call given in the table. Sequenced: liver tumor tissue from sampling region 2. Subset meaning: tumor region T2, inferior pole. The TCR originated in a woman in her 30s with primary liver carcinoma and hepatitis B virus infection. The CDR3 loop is CAISESAAGAHNEQSI.